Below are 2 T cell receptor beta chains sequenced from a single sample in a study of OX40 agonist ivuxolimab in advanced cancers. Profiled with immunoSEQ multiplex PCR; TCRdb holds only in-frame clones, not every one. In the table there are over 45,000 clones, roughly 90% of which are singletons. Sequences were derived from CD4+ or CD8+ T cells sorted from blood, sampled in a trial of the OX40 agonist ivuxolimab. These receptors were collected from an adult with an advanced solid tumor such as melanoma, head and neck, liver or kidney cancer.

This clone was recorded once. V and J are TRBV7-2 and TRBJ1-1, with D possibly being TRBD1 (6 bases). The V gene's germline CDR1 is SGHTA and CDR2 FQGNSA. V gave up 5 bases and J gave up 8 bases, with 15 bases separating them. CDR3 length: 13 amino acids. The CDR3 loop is CASSSSRGGEAFF. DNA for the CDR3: TGTGCCAGCAGCAGTAGCAGGGGAGGGGAAGCTTTCTTT.

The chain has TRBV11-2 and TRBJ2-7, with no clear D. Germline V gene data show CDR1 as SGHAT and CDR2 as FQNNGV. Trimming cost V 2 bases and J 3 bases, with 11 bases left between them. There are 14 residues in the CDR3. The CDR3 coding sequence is TGTGCCAGCAGCTTATATCATATCGGCTACGAGCAGTACTTC. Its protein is CASSLYHIGYEQYF.